Sequencing of this TCR beta chain was carried out in a study of post-analysis software for immune sequencing data. Study-wide findings and caveats: In patients, TRBV5-6, TRBV5-1 and TRBV20-1 belonged to several TRBV segments found more frequently than in controls. Significantly lower normalized Chao1 diversity was seen in multiple sclerosis patients than in controls.

Trimming removed 1 base from V and 3 bases from J; junction bases left unmatched: 9. The CDR3 totals 17 residues. The V gene's germline CDR1 is SEHNR and CDR2 FQNEAQ (reference sequence). Unique molecular identifiers had been added to the TCR beta cDNA libraries. TCRdb passed the PCR reads through MiXCR, listing each CDR3 protein once. The repertoire holds over 150,000 distinct CDR3 sequences, with approximately 30% as singletons. This clonotype was seen ten or more times. As yet, its antigen is unknown. The material sequenced was blood. The receptor's source is a girl between 5 and 17 years old with multiple sclerosis. The chain has TRBV7-9 and TRBJ1-2, with 9 nucleotides matching TRBD1. CDR3 in DNA: TGTGCCAGCAGCTTAGGTGACGGGGACAGGGTCGACTATGGCTACACCTTC. This translates into CASSLGDGDRVDYGYTF.